The 10 T cell receptor beta chains listed next were all sequenced from one sample in a study of CD8+ T cells in alopecia areata. Treatment specified: oral pan-JAK inhibitor, 5-10 mg twice daily. After isolation, RNA underwent reverse transcription to generate cDNA as the sequencing template. Sequenced by immunoSEQ multiplex PCR; TCRdb stores in-frame clones only, minus some. The table records some 170,000 clones, roughly 50% of them present only once. Here the sequenced sample was CD4+ T cells sorted from blood, taken between weeks 55 and 65, from a patient treated with tofacitinib. Receptor source: a human donor with alopecia areata.

This clone has only a few counts. This chain connects TRBV7-8 to TRBJ1-2; D is unresolved. V lost 1 base and J lost 1, with 16 bases in between. The germline V gene has CDR1 SGHVS and CDR2 FQNEAQ. The CDR3 has 17 residues. CDR3 sequence: CASSLGVAEHINYGYTF. CDR3 bases: TGTGCCAGCAGCTTAGGGGTGGCAGAGCATATTAACTATGGCTACACCTTC.

The chain recombines TRBV6-6 with TRBJ1-5; TRBD1 is a possible D gene (5 bases). The germline gives CDR1 MNHNY, CDR2 SVGAGI (reference sequence). The CDR3 consists of 13 residues. Between the trimmed V and J ends, which lost 6 bases and 1 base, there was a span of 7 bases. The CDR3 protein is CASRDTSNQPQHF. The CDR3 DNA is TGTGCCAGCAGGGACACCAGCAATCAGCCCCAGCATTTT.

This clone was counted a few times. V gene TRBV7-2 combines with J gene TRBJ2-2; TRBD2 agrees at 8 bases. Germline trimming cut 5 bases from V and 0 bases from J; bases unmatched to any gene: 5. CDR1 and CDR2 from the germline V gene are SGHTA and FQGNSA. The CDR3 covers 16 residues. In DNA form, the CDR3 reads TGTGCCAGCAGCATTCAAGCGGGGGCGAACACCGGGGAGCTGTTTTTT. Translating it yields CASSIQAGANTGELFF.

This chain uses TRBV5-6 with TRBJ2-7; the D call may be TRBD1 or TRBD2 (5 bases each). CDR1 SGHDT and CDR2 YYEEEE come from the germline V gene. The CDR3 runs to 15 residues. V lost 3 bases and J 0 bases, leaving 13 bases between the germline ends. The CDR3: CASSWGTVSSYEQYF. CDR3 DNA sequence: TGTGCCAGCAGCTGGGGGACGGTCTCCTCCTACGAGCAGTACTTC. The full variable domain, completed using reference TRBV5-6 and TRBJ2-7, is DAGVTQSPTHLIKTRGQQVTLRCSPKSGHDTVSWYQQALGQGPQFIFQYYEEEERQRGNFPDRFSGHQFPNYSSELNVNALLLGDSALYLCASSWGTVSSYEQYFGPGTRLTVT.

The chain recombines TRBV5-1 with TRBJ1-4; D remains unclear. Germline V gene data show CDR1 as SGHRS and CDR2 as YFSETQ. This CDR3 contains 11 residues. The ends were cut back, 2 bases at V and 7 bases at J, with 3 bases in the middle. The CDR3 DNA reads TGCGCCAGCAGCTTCGGTGAAAAACTGTTTTTT. Translated: CASSFGEKLFF.

The genes are TRBV30 and TRBJ1-1; TRBD1 might be the D (5 bases). This CDR3 is 12 amino acids long. Germline loops: CDR1 GTSNPN, CDR2 SVGIG (reference sequence). V was clipped by 8 bases and J by 0 bases, with 10 bases between them. The CDR3 region has the DNA TGTGCCAGAAGGGGCTTGAACACTGAAGCTTTCTTT. This codes for CARRGLNTEAFF.

V and J are TRBV11-2 and TRBJ2-3; D is uncertain. CDR1 and CDR2 from the germline V gene are SGHAT and FQNNGV. Between the trimmed V and J ends, which lost 5 bases and 1 base, there was a span of 7 bases. The length of the CDR3 is 13 residues. The CDR3 spells CASSLSRTDTQYF. The DNA of the CDR3 is TGTGCCAGCAGCCTCTCACGCACAGATACGCAGTATTTT. The full variable domain, in which reference TRBV11-2 and TRBJ2-3 provide the parts outside the CDR3, is EAGVAQSPRYKIIEKRQSVAFWCNPISGHATLYWYQQILGQGPKLLIQFQNNGVVDDSQLPKDRFSAERLKGVDSTLKIQPAKLEDSAVYLCASSLSRTDTQYFGPGTRLTVL.

This clone has only a few counts. The genes are TRBV29-1 and TRBJ2-5; tentative D call: TRBD1 (5 bases). This CDR3 has 13 amino acids. In germline, CDR1 is SQVTM, CDR2 ANQGSEA. Trimming cost V 5 bases and J 2 bases, with 12 bases left between them. As DNA, the CDR3 is TGCAGCGTTCTATGGGCAGGGCAAGAGACCCAGTACTTC. Translated, it gives CSVLWAGQETQYF.

The chain is built from TRBV28 and TRBJ1-2, with TRBD1 identical over 7 bases. CDR3 length: 14 residues. Losses at the gene ends were 1 base for V and 6 bases for J; bases not matched to a gene: 5. The germline V gene has CDR1 MDHEN and CDR2 SYDVKM. The CDR3 region is CASSLYAGGNGYTF. The DNA for the CDR3 is TGTGCCAGCAGTTTATATGCAGGGGGGAATGGCTACACCTTC.

There are a few counts of this clone. The chain couples TRBV7-9 to TRBJ1-5; D gene uncertain. There are 14 residues in the CDR3. Trimming took off 2 bases at V and 5 bases at J, with 10 bases between the two ends. The V gene's germline CDR1 is SEHNR and CDR2 FQNEAQ (reference sequence). CDR3 amino acids: CASSLNSGDQPQHF. The CDR3 region has the DNA TGTGCCAGCAGCTTAAATTCCGGGGATCAGCCCCAGCATTTT.